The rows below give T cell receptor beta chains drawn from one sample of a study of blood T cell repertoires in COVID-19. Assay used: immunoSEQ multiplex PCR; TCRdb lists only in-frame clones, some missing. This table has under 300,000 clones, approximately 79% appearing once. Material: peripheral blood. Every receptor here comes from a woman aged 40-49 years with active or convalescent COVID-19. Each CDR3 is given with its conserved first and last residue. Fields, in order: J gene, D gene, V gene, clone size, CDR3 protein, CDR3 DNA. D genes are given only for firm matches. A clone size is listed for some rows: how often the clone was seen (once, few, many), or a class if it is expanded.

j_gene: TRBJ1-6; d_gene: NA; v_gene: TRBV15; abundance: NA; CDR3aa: CATSRPSTGGGLSPLHF; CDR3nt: TGTGCCACCAGCCGTCCATCGACAGGAGGAGGCCTTTCACCCCTCCACTTT
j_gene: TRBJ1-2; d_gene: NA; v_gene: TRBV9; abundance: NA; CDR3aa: CASSVGSGTVTVTF; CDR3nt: NA
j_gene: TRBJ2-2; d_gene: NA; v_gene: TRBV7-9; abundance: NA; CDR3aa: CASSSPGPGELFF; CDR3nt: TGTGCCAGCAGCTCACCAGGCCCCGGGGAGCTGTTTTTT
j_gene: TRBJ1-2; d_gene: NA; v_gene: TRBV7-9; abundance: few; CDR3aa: CASSLPEDRNYGYTF; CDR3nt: TGTGCCAGCAGCTTGCCTGAGGACAGAAACTATGGCTACACCTTC
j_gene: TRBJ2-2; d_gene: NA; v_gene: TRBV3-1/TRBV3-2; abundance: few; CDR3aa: CASRRGQDTGELFF; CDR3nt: TGTGCCAGCAGGCGGGGGCAGGACACCGGGGAGCTGTTTTTT
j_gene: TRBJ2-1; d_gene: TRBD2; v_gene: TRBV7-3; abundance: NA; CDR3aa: CASSLTSGGNHNEQFF; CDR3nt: TGTGCCAGCAGCTTGACTAGCGGAGGAAATCACAATGAGCAGTTCTTC
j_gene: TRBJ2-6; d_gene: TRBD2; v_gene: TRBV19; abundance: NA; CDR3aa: CASRQTSGVTSGANVLTF; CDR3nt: TGTGCCAGCCGACAGACTAGCGGGGTAACCTCTGGGGCCAACGTCCTGACTTTC
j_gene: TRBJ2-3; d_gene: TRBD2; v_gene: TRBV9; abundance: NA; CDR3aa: CASSVVNSGGPDTQYF; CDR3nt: TGTGCCAGCAGCGTAGTAAACAGCGGGGGGCCGGATACGCAGTATTTT
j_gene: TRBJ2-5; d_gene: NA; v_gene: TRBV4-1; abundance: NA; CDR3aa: CASSQSGDATRETQYF; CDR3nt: TGCGCCAGCAGCCAATCAGGGGACGCAACCCGAGAGACCCAGTACTTC
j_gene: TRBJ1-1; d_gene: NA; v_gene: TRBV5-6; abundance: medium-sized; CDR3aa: CASSHQLMNTEAFF; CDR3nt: TGTGCCAGCAGCCACCAACTAATGAACACTGAAGCTTTCTTT
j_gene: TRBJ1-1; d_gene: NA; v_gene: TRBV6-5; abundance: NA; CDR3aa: CATRRNTEAFF; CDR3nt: TGTGCCACCCGGAGGAACACTGAAGCTTTCTTT
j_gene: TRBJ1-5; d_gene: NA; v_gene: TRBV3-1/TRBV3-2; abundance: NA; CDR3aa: CASSQDSQPQHF; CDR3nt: TGTGCCAGCAGCCAAGACAGTCAGCCCCAGCATTTT
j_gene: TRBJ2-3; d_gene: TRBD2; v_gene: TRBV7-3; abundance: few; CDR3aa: CASSSSGGPTDTQYF; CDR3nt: TGTGCCAGCAGTTCTAGCGGGGGGCCCACAGATACGCAGTATTTT
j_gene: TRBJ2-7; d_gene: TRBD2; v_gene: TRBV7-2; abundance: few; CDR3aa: CASSLRAGGSSYEQYF; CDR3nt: TGTGCCAGCAGCTTACGAGCGGGGGGATCATCCTACGAGCAGTACTTC
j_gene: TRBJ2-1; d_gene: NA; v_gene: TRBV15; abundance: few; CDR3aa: CATSRSTVSRWDEQFF; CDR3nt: TGTGCCACCAGCAGATCGACAGTTTCGCGCTGGGATGAGCAGTTCTTC
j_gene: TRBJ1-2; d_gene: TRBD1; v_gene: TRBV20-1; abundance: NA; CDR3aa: CSASRQGAYGYTF; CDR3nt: TGCAGTGCTAGTAGACAGGGGGCGTACGGCTACACCTTC
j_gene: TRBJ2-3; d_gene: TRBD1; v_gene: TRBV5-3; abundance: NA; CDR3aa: CARSPGRARDRGRKGTDTQYF; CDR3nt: TGTGCCAGAAGCCCCGGTAGGGCCCGGGACAGGGGGCGTAAGGGAACAGATACGCAGTATTTT
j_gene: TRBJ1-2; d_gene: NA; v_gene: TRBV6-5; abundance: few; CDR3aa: CASSMSNYGYTF; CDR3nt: TGTGCCAGCAGTATGAGTAACTATGGCTACACCTTC
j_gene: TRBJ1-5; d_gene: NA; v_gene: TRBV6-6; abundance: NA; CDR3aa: CASSGPLEVNQPQHF; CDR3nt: TGTGCCAGCAGCGGCCCCCTTGAGGTCAATCAGCCCCAGCATTTT
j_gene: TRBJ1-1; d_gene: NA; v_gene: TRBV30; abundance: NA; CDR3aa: CAWSKGINFMNTEAFF; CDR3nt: TGTGCCTGGAGTAAGGGGATAAATTTTATGAACACTGAAGCTTTCTTT
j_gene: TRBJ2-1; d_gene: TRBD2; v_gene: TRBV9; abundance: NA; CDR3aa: CASSHPSGGAPYNEQFF; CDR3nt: TGTGCCAGCAGCCATCCTAGCGGGGGGGCCCCCTACAATGAGCAGTTCTTC
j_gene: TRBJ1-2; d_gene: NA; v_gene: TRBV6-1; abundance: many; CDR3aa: CASSEAVRHYGYTF; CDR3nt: TGTGCCAGCAGTGAAGCCGTCAGGCACTATGGCTACACCTTC
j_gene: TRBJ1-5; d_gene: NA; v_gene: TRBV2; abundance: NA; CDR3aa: CASSGHMDQPQHF; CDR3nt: TGTGCCAGCAGTGGCCACATGGATCAGCCCCAGCATTTT
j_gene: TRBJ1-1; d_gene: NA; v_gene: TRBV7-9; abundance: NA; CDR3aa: CASSLGHMASEAFF; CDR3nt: TGTGCCAGCAGCTTAGGACACATGGCCTCTGAAGCTTTCTTT
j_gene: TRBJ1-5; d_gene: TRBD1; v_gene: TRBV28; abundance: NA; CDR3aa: CASSPDRGYQPQHF; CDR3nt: TGTGCCAGCAGTCCTGACAGGGGGTATCAGCCCCAGCATTTT
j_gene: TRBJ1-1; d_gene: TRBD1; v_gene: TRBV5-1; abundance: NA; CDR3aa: CASSPVTTGGNTEAFF; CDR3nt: TGCGCCAGCAGCCCCGTCACCACAGGGGGGAACACTGAAGCTTTCTTT
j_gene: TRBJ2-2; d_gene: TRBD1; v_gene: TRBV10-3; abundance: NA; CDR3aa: CAISESPGQGKNTGELFF; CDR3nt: TGTGCCATCAGTGAGTCGCCGGGACAGGGCAAAAACACCGGGGAGCTGTTTTTT
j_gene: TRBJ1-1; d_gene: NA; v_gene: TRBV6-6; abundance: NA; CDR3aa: CASSHMGGMNTEAFF; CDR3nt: TGTGCCAGCAGCCACATGGGGGGGATGAACACTGAAGCTTTCTTT
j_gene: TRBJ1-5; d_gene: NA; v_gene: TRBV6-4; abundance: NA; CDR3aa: CASSDSRTAPQHF; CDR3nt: TGTGCCAGCAGTGACAGTCGAACAGCGCCCCAGCATTTT
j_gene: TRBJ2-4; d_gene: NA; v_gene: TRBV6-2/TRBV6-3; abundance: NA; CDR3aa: CASSYWGGPENIQYF; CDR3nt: TGTGCCAGCAGTTACTGGGGGGGGCCCGAAAACATTCAGTACTTC
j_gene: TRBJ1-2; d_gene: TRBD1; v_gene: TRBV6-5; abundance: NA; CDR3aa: CASSYVRGRYGYTF; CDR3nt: TGTGCCAGCAGTTATGTCAGGGGGAGATATGGCTACACCTTC
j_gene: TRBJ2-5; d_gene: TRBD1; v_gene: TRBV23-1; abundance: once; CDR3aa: CASSHRRGQETQYF; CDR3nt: TGCGCCAGCAGTCACCGCAGGGGGCAAGAGACCCAGTACTTC
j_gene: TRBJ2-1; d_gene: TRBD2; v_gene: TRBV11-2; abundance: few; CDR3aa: CASSLGSRGDNEQFF; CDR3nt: TGTGCCAGCAGCTTAGGATCACGGGGGGACAATGAGCAGTTCTTC
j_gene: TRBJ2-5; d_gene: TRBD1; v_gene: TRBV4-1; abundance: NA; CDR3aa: CASSQPYRGSGTQYF; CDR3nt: TGCGCCAGCAGCCAACCTTACAGGGGATCGGGGACCCAGTACTTC
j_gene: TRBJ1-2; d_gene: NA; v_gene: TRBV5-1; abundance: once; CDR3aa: CASSLPGGNYGYTF; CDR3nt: TGCGCCAGCAGCTTACCGGGTGGTAACTATGGCTACACCTTC
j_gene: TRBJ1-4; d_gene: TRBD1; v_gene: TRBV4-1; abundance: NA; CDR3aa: CASSQIDRGGEKLFF; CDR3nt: TGCGCCAGCAGCCAAATCGACAGGGGAGGTGAAAAACTGTTTTTT
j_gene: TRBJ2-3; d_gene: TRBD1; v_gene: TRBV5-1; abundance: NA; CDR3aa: CASSFGQVSDTQYF; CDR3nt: TGCGCCAGCAGCTTTGGACAGGTCAGCGATACGCAGTATTTT